This TCR beta chain derives from a study of blood T cell repertoires in COVID-19. About the study: The recovered donors of Cohort 3 showed two negative PCRs, clearance, or symptom resolution.

In the original analysis: Estimation of nucleated cell counts relied on the amplification of reference gene primers. This table comes from immunoSEQ multiplex PCR, and its TCRdb copy is limited to in-frame clones, with some not included. The D gene and trimming were derived from the DNA, and the V and J assignments and clone size from that table. The data show more than 200,000 clones, roughly 87% seen once. Trimming took off 5 bases at V and 6 bases at J, with 14 bases between the two ends. Germline CDR1 and CDR2: MDHEN and SYDVKM. CDR3 length equals 14 residues. Everyone who took part was roughly 18 to 89 years old, and they came from about 23 US areas. The study assigned cohorts using participant-reported clinical history.

This sequence originates from a man younger than 40 in a cohort exposed to, infected with or recovered from COVID-19 (not recorded which). The chain recombines TRBV28 with TRBJ1-5, with no clear D. Material: PBMCs or T cells enriched from blood (not recorded which). The DNA of the CDR3 is TGTGCCAGCAGTCCCAGCGGTGGAGGTCAGCCCCAGCATTTT. Translating it yields CASSPSGGGQPQHF.